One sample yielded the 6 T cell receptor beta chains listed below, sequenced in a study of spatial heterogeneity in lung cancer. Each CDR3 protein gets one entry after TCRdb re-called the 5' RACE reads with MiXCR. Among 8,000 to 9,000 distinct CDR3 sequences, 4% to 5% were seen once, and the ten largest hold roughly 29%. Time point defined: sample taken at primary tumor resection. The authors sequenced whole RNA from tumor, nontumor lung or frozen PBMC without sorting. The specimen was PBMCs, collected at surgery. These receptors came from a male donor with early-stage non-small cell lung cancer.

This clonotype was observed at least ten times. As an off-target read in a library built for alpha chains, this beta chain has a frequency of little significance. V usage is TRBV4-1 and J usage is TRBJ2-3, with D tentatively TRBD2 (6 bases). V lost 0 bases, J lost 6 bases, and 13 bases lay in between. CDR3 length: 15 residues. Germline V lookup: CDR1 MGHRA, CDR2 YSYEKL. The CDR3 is CASSQDPRGPDTQYF. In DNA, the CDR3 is TGCGCCAGCAGCCAAGATCCGCGGGGTCCGGATACGCAGTATTTT.

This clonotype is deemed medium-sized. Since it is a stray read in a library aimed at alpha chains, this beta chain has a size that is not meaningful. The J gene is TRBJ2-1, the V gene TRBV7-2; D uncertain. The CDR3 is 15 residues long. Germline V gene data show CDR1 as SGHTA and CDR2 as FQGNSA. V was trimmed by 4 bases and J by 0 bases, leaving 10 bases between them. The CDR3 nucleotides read TGTGCCAGCAGCTATGACTTTAACTCCTACAATGAGCAGTTCTTC. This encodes CASSYDFNSYNEQFF.

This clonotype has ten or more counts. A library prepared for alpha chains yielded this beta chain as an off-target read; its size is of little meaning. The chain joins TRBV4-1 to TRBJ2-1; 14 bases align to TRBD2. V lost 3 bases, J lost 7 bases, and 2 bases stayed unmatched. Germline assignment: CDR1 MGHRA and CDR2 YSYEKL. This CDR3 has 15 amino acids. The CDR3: CASSQGLAGENEQFF. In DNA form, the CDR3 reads TGCGCCAGCAGCCAGGGACTAGCGGGGGAGAATGAGCAGTTCTTC.

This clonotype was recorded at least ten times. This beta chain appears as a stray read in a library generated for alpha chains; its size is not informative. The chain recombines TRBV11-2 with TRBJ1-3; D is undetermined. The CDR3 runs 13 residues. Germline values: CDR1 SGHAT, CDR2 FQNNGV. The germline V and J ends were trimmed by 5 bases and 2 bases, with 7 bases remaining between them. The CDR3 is CASSPSPGNTIYF. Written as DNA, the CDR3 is TGTGCCAGCAGCCCCTCGCCTGGAAACACCATATATTTT.

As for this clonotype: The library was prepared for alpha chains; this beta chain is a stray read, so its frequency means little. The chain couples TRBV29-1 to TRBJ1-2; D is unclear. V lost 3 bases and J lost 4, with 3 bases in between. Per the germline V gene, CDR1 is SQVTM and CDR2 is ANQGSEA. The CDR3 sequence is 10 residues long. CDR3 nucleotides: TGCAGCGTTGACAGCTATGGCTACACCTTC. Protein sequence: CSVDSYGYTF.

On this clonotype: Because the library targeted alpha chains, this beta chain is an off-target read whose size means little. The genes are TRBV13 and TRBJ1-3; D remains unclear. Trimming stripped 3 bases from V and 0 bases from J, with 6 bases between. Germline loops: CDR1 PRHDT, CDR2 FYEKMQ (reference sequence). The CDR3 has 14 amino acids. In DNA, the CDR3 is TGTGCCAGCAGCTTGACGGACTCTGGAAACACCATATATTTT. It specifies CASSLTDSGNTIYF. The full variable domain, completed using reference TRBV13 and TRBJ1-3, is AAGVIQSPRHLIKEKRETATLKCYPIPRHDTVYWYQQGPGQDPQFLISFYEKMQSDKGSIPDRFSAQQFSDYHSELNMSSLELGDSALYFCASSLTDSGNTIYFGEGSWLTVV.